These T cell receptor beta chains were read from a single sample in a study of control samples from healthy donors and cancer patients. The assay was immunoSEQ multiplex PCR, and TCRdb's table has in-frame clones only and misses some. The sample yields tens of thousands of clones, approximately 84% seen once. Sequences were obtained from PBMCs. The receptors were sampled from a man in his 70s with lung cancer. CDR3s include the opening cysteine and the closing phenylalanine or tryptophan. The order of the fields is clone size, V gene, J gene, D gene, CDR3 protein, CDR3 DNA. D genes are given only for firm matches. Clone size, where shown, is once, few, many, or a class for clones that have expanded.

size: .; V: TRBV19; J: TRBJ1-5; D: .; CDR3: CASTIDGIGEPQHF; DNA: TGTGCCAGTACCATCGACGGGATTGGGGAGCCCCAGCATTTT
size: .; V: TRBV7-9; J: TRBJ2-3; D: .; CDR3: CASTNLPWTDTQYF; DNA: TGTGCCAGCACCAACCTACCTTGGACAGATACGCAGTATTTT
size: .; V: TRBV10-2; J: TRBJ2-1; D: TRBD1; CDR3: CASSESKQGSKYNEQFF; DNA: TGCGCCAGCAGTGAGTCAAAACAGGGGTCGAAGTACAATGAGCAGTTCTTC
size: .; V: TRBV6-5; J: TRBJ1-5; D: TRBD1; CDR3: CASRRDRGNQPQHF; DNA: TGTGCCAGCAGGCGGGACAGAGGCAATCAGCCCCAGCATTTT
size: .; V: TRBV7-9; J: TRBJ2-2; D: TRBD1; CDR3: CASSSRDRATGELFF; DNA: TGTGCCAGCAGCTCCCGGGACAGGGCCACCGGGGAGCTGTTTTTT
size: once; V: TRBV7-2; J: TRBJ2-1; D: .; CDR3: CASSLARVEQFF; DNA: TGTGCCAGCAGCTTAGCGAGAGTTGAGCAGTTCTTC
size: .; V: TRBV28; J: TRBJ1-6; D: TRBD1; CDR3: CAGAVRGSRDNSPLHF; DNA: TGTGCCGGGGCCGTCAGGGGGAGTAGAGATAATTCACCCCTCCACTTT
size: .; V: TRBV30; J: TRBJ1-5; D: TRBD1; CDR3: CAWSPPTGRGRGSNQPQHF; DNA: TGTGCCTGGAGTCCCCCCACGGGCAGGGGGCGAGGGAGCAATCAGCCCCAGCATTTT
size: .; V: TRBV28; J: TRBJ1-2; D: TRBD1; CDR3: CASTEGGKGAFGYTF; DNA: TGTGCCAGCACCGAGGGGGGGAAGGGGGCGTTTGGCTACACCTTC
size: .; V: TRBV10-3; J: TRBJ2-5; D: .; CDR3: CAIKADFGETQYF; DNA: TGTGCCATCAAGGCCGATTTTGGGGAGACCCAGTACTTC
size: .; V: TRBV11-2; J: TRBJ1-1; D: TRBD1; CDR3: CASSSHSPPGTGGFF; DNA: TGTGCCAGCAGCTCTCATTCGCCACCCGGGACAGGGGGTTTCTTT
size: .; V: TRBV19; J: TRBJ2-7; D: TRBD1; CDR3: CASSSTGTGGYEQYF; DNA: TGTGCCAGTAGTAGTACCGGGACAGGCGGCTACGAGCAGTACTTC
size: .; V: TRBV12-3/TRBV12-4; J: TRBJ1-1; D: .; CDR3: CATNRVADTEAFF; DNA: TGTGCCACCAATAGGGTTGCGGACACTGAAGCTTTCTTT
size: .; V: TRBV18; J: TRBJ1-5; D: .; CDR3: CASSPAGPGWGNQPQHF; DNA: TGTGCCAGCTCACCGGCTGGCCCGGGGTGGGGCAATCAGCCCCAGCATTTT
size: once; V: TRBV30; J: TRBJ1-1; D: .; CDR3: CAWSGGLGNTEAFF; DNA: TGTGCCTGGAGTGGGGGGCTGGGGAACACTGAAGCTTTCTTT
size: once; V: TRBV30; J: TRBJ1-3; D: .; CDR3: CAWSVKGGKRNTIYF; DNA: TGTGCCTGGAGTGTAAAGGGGGGAAAAAGAAACACCATATATTTT
size: .; V: TRBV7-9; J: TRBJ2-7; D: .; CDR3: CASSREGYEQYF; DNA: TGTGCCAGCAGCCGAGAGGGGTACGAGCAGTACTTC
size: .; V: TRBV27; J: TRBJ2-5; D: TRBD1; CDR3: CASSLGINRGQETQYF; DNA: TGTGCCAGCAGTTTAGGTATTAACAGGGGGCAAGAGACCCAGTACTTC
size: .; V: TRBV28; J: TRBJ2-7; D: TRBD1; CDR3: CASSSPWGQGKGEQYF; DNA: TGTGCCAGCAGTTCCCCCTGGGGACAGGGAAAGGGCGAGCAGTACTTC
size: .; V: TRBV5-6; J: TRBJ2-7; D: TRBD1; CDR3: CASSEPGQGYEQYF; DNA: TGTGCCAGCAGCGAACCCGGACAGGGTTACGAGCAGTACTTC
size: few; V: TRBV5-1; J: TRBJ2-3; D: .; CDR3: CASSPITSTDTQYF; DNA: TGCGCCAGCAGCCCGATCACTAGCACAGATACGCAGTATTTT
size: .; V: TRBV29-1; J: TRBJ2-1; D: .; CDR3: CSVATGHSYNEQFF; DNA: TGCAGCGTTGCTACAGGGCACTCCTACAATGAGCAGTTCTTC
size: .; V: TRBV20-1; J: TRBJ1-4; D: TRBD1; CDR3: CSANDPGGTNEKLFF; DNA: TGCAGTGCTAATGACCCAGGGGGAACTAATGAAAAACTGTTTTTT
size: .; V: TRBV19; J: TRBJ1-2; D: TRBD1; CDR3: CASNFPGQGIYGYTF; DNA: TGTGCCAGTAATTTTCCGGGACAGGGGATCTATGGCTACACCTTC
size: .; V: TRBV5-1; J: TRBJ2-1; D: .; CDR3: CASSFTVSSYNEQFF; DNA: TGCGCCAGCAGCTTTACAGTTAGCTCCTACAATGAGCAGTTCTTC
size: .; V: TRBV30; J: TRBJ2-1; D: .; CDR3: CAWSPYNEQFF; DNA: TGTGCCTGGAGCCCTTACAATGAGCAGTTCTTC
size: .; V: TRBV19; J: TRBJ1-1; D: .; CDR3: CASSFSRKNTEAFF; DNA: TGTGCCAGTAGTTTCAGTCGGAAGAACACTGAAGCTTTCTTT
size: .; V: TRBV7-6; J: TRBJ2-2; D: .; CDR3: CASSPGRLNTGELFF; DNA: TGTGCCAGCAGCCCCGGACGGCTAAACACCGGGGAGCTGTTTTTT
size: .; V: TRBV5-1; J: TRBJ1-1; D: .; CDR3: CASRKDSTNTEAFF; DNA: TGCGCCAGCAGGAAGGACAGTACGAACACTGAAGCTTTCTTT
size: .; V: TRBV5-6; J: TRBJ2-2; D: TRBD1; CDR3: CASSLGAGTGVFGELFF; DNA: TGTGCCAGCAGCTTGGGGGCGGGCACAGGGGTTTTCGGGGAGCTGTTTTTT
size: .; V: TRBV29-1; J: TRBJ2-7; D: .; CDR3: CSVGLGDGGPEQYF; DNA: TGCAGCGTTGGTCTGGGAGATGGGGGTCCTGAGCAGTACTTC
size: .; V: TRBV23-1; J: TRBJ2-7; D: .; CDR3: CASSQPRGKQYF; DNA: TGCGCCAGCAGTCAACCCCGGGGGAAGCAGTACTTC
size: .; V: TRBV30; J: TRBJ1-4; D: TRBD1; CDR3: CAWEQGNEKLFF; DNA: TGTGCCTGGGAACAGGGGAATGAAAAACTGTTTTTT
size: .; V: TRBV7-2; J: TRBJ1-2; D: .; CDR3: CASSLEGRYGYTF; DNA: TGTGCCAGCAGCTTAGAGGGACGCTATGGCTACACCTTC
size: .; V: TRBV29-1; J: TRBJ1-1; D: .; CDR3: CSVEGYSEAFF; DNA: TGCAGCGTTGAAGGTTACAGTGAAGCTTTCTTT
size: .; V: TRBV7-9; J: TRBJ2-1; D: TRBD2; CDR3: CASSPAPRSGGRSYNEQFF; DNA: TGTGCCAGCAGCCCGGCCCCTCGTAGCGGGGGTCGCTCCTACAATGAGCAGTTCTTC
size: .; V: TRBV18; J: TRBJ2-3; D: .; CDR3: CASSPPNTPDTQYF; DNA: TGTGCCAGCTCACCCCCAAATACGCCAGATACGCAGTATTTT
size: .; V: TRBV7-8; J: TRBJ2-2; D: .; CDR3: CASSLGGPRPGELFF; DNA: TGTGCCAGCAGTCTCGGGGGACCTCGGCCCGGGGAGCTGTTTTTT
size: .; V: TRBV27; J: TRBJ2-7; D: .; CDR3: CASSGQATYEQYF; DNA: TGTGCCAGCAGTGGTCAGGCAACCTACGAGCAGTACTTC
size: .; V: TRBV7-2; J: TRBJ2-5; D: .; CDR3: CASSSVGGAETQYF; DNA: TGTGCCAGCAGCTCGGTGGGGGGCGCAGAGACCCAGTACTTC
size: .; V: TRBV12-5; J: TRBJ2-2; D: .; CDR3: CASGLVTGSAGELFF; DNA: TGTGCTAGTGGTTTGGTAACAGGGTCAGCCGGGGAGCTGTTTTTT